The rows below give T cell receptor beta chains drawn from one sample of a study of blood T cells in healthy people across ages. TCRdb reanalysed the 5' RACE reads using MiXCR and keeps one entry per CDR3 protein. This repertoire shows hundreds of thousands of distinct CDR3 sequences, over 20% found once; its top ten account for more than 3%. Material for sequencing was blood. The receptor set was obtained from a man aged 65 to 79 in good health. CDR3s include the opening cysteine and the closing phenylalanine or tryptophan. A D gene is named only where the DNA matches it firmly. Expanded clones are given a class, and other clones once, few, many or no size at all.

j_call	v_call	d_call	clone_size	cdr3_nt	cdr3_aa
TRBJ1-3	TRBV29-1	TRBD1	many	TGCAGCGCCCGGACAGGGCCGGGAAACACCATATATTTT	CSARTGPGNTIYF
TRBJ2-5	TRBV12-3/TRBV12-4	-	-	TGTGCCAGCAGACTCGGCCCCGGGGAGACCCAGTACTTC	CASRLGPGETQYF
TRBJ2-1	TRBV9	-	large	TGTGCCAGCAGCGGATCCCTAAGAGGGAGTCTAGAGCAGTTCTTC	CASSGSLRGSLEQFF
TRBJ1-2	TRBV11-2	TRBD1	-	TGTGCCAGCAGCTCGCTTCGGGGAGGGGGCATGGACTATGGCTACACCTTC	CASSSLRGGGMDYGYTF
TRBJ1-4	TRBV7-9	-	-	TGTGCCAGCAGCTTCGGACAGCTTCTCAATGAAAAACTGTTTTTT	CASSFGQLLNEKLFF
TRBJ2-1	TRBV27	TRBD2	-	TGTGCCTCCCGTGGTCGACTAGCCTCCTACAATGAGCAGTTCTTC	CASRGRLASYNEQFF
TRBJ2-5	TRBV29-1	TRBD1	-	TGCAGCGTAGACAGGGGGCAGCAGGAGACCCAGTACTTC	CSVDRGQQETQYF
TRBJ2-2	TRBV7-9	-	many	TGTGCCAGCAGCTTAGTCCCCGGGGAGCTGTTTTTT	CASSLVPGELFF
TRBJ2-5	TRBV28	-	few	TGTGCCAGCATCGTAGGGTGCCCCGAGTTCTTC	CASIVGCPEFF
TRBJ2-5	TRBV20-1	-	few	TGCAGTGCTAGAGATTGGGGGAAACAAGAGACCCAGTACTTC	CSARDWGKQETQYF
TRBJ2-3	TRBV11-2	-	-	TGTGCCAGCAGCTTACAGCCCCGTAGCACAGATACGCAGTATTTT	CASSLQPRSTDTQYF
TRBJ2-3	TRBV4-2	-	few	TGTGCCAGCAGCCAAGACCCCGGACTAGAGACAGGTACGCAGTATTTT	CASSQDPGLETGTQYF
TRBJ2-5	TRBV6-1	-	-	TGTGCCAGCATGAAGACAGTTTTGGAGACCCTGTACTTC	CASMKTVLETLYF
TRBJ2-1	TRBV14	TRBD1	-	TGTGCCAGCAGCCACAGGGGGCACAACAATGAGCAGTTCTTC	CASSHRGHNNEQFF
TRBJ1-4	TRBV5-4	-	-	TGTGCCAGCAAAATGGGAGGGGGGACCAATGAAAAACTGTTTTTT	CASKMGGGTNEKLFF
TRBJ2-5	TRBV20-1	TRBD2	-	TGCAGTGCTAGATTTGGCCGGGGGGGGGGTACCCAAGAGACCCAGTACTTC	CSARFGRGGGTQETQYF
TRBJ2-1	TRBV20-1	TRBD2	-	TGCAGTGTATCGACTAGCTCCCCTGAGCAGTTCTTC	CSVSTSSPEQFF
TRBJ2-7	TRBV11-2	-	few	TGTGCCAGCAGCTTAATCGGAACCTACTACGAGCAGTACTTC	CASSLIGTYYEQYF
TRBJ2-1	TRBV5-6	-	many	TGTGCCAGCAGCCCACTCCTCGCAAGGGATTACAATGAGCAGTTCTTC	CASSPLLARDYNEQFF
TRBJ2-7	TRBV29-1	-	few	TGCAGCGTCCTGAGGGGTTACGAGCAGTACTTC	CSVLRGYEQYF
TRBJ2-3	TRBV6-4	TRBD1	-	TGTGCCAGCAGTGGGCAGGGGGACGCAGATACGCAGTATTTT	CASSGQGDADTQYF
TRBJ2-5	TRBV7-2	TRBD2	-	TGTGCCAGCAGCTCACTAGCGGGAAAGGTGGAGACCCAGTACTTC	CASSSLAGKVETQYF
TRBJ2-2	TRBV7-9	-	-	TGTGCCAGCAGCTTAGCCGCCACCGGGGAGCTGTTTTTT	CASSLAATGELFF
TRBJ2-7	TRBV27	TRBD2	few	TGTGCCAGCAGTTTAAAGCCGCGGGAGATCGGGTACGAGCAGTACTTC	CASSLKPREIGYEQYF
TRBJ2-3	TRBV7-3	-	-	TGTGCCAGCAGCTCCGGGGCGAGTACAGATACGCAGTATTTT	CASSSGASTDTQYF
TRBJ2-1	TRBV7-3	TRBD2	many	TGTGCCAGCAGCCTAACTAGCGCCTACAATGAGCAGTTCTTC	CASSLTSAYNEQFF
TRBJ2-7	TRBV7-2	-	-	TGTGCCAGCAGCTTACTTGGGACAACTGGCGAGCAGTACTTC	CASSLLGTTGEQYF
TRBJ2-7	TRBV9	TRBD2	few	TGTGCCAGCAGCCAAACCTCGGGGGGAGTCGCCGAGCAGTACTTC	CASSQTSGGVAEQYF
TRBJ1-2	TRBV15	TRBD1	-	TGTGCCACCAGCAGAAATAGTAAGGGACAGGGAGATGGCTACACCTTC	CATSRNSKGQGDGYTF
TRBJ1-1	TRBV7-9	-	-	TGTGCCAGCAGCTCTGACCGGGAGGACACTGAAGCTTTCTTT	CASSSDREDTEAFF
TRBJ2-7	TRBV20-1	-	-	TGCAGTGCTAGAGATCCGCGCGGAAGCTCCTACGAGCAGTACTTC	CSARDPRGSSYEQYF
TRBJ2-3	TRBV19	TRBD2	-	TGTGCCAGTAGGCGAATTGCGGGAGGGCCGGGTACGCAGTATTTT	CASRRIAGGPGTQYF
TRBJ2-7	TRBV20-1	TRBD1	-	TGCAGTGCTAGAGATCGACAGGGGTTGTACGGGCAGTACTTC	CSARDRQGLYGQYF
TRBJ2-3	TRBV7-6	TRBD2	-	TGTGCCAGCAGCTTAGACCTAGCGGGAGGAGGGACAGATACGCAGTATTTT	CASSLDLAGGGTDTQYF
TRBJ2-7	TRBV10-3	TRBD2	-	TGTGCCATCAGCGCTGAAGGGTTTAGCGGGAGTTACGACGAGCAGTACTTC	CAISAEGFSGSYDEQYF
TRBJ1-5	TRBV28	TRBD1	few	TGTGCCAGCAGTGGTCGGACAGGGGAGAGCAATCAGCCCCAGCATTTT	CASSGRTGESNQPQHF
TRBJ2-1	TRBV20-1	TRBD1	-	TGCAGTGCTCAGGCCCGGGACAGGGACTACAATGAGCAGTTCTTC	CSAQARDRDYNEQFF
TRBJ2-7	TRBV20-1	-	-	TGCAGTGCTAGAGATGGGAGAGGGTCGGTAGACGAGCAGTACTTC	CSARDGRGSVDEQYF
TRBJ2-1	TRBV7-9	-	few	TGTGCCAGCAGCTTAAGACAGGCCCTCTCCTACAATGAGCAGTTCTTC	CASSLRQALSYNEQFF
TRBJ1-4	TRBV20-1	TRBD1	few	TGCAGTGCCGCAACCGCCGGGACAGGGTATGAAAAACTGTTTTTT	CSAATAGTGYEKLFF
TRBJ2-7	TRBV20-1	TRBD1	many	TGCAGTGCTAGAACCCCCATGGGACAGGGCCCCACCTACGAGCAGTACTTC	CSARTPMGQGPTYEQYF
TRBJ2-2	TRBV14	-	-	TGTGCCAGCAGCCAGAAAGAGAACACCGGGGAGCTGTTTTTT	CASSQKENTGELFF
TRBJ2-7	TRBV7-9	-	many	TGTGCCAGCAGCCCCTGGCAATCCTACGAGCAGTACTTC	CASSPWQSYEQYF
TRBJ2-5	TRBV2	-	few	TGTGCCAGCAGTGAGGGGCAGGGAGATATAGAGACCCAGTACTTC	CASSEGQGDIETQYF
TRBJ1-5	TRBV4-3	-	-	TGCGCCAGCAGCCAAGGACAAGGGATTCAGCCCCAGCATTTT	CASSQGQGIQPQHF
TRBJ2-1	TRBV20-1	-	-	TGCAGTGCTACGCCTCCGGTACTAAATGAGCAGTTCTTC	CSATPPVLNEQFF
TRBJ2-1	TRBV7-9	-	-	TGTGCCAGCCTATGGGATTACAATGAGCAGTTCTTC	CASLWDYNEQFF
TRBJ1-2	TRBV4-2	-	-	TGTGCCAGCAGCCAAGATTTGCAGGGGCGGGGTGGCTACACCTTC	CASSQDLQGRGGYTF
TRBJ1-4	TRBV7-2	-	-	TGTGCCAGCAGCCGGTCGCGCCGGGATACTAATGAAAAACTGTTTTTT	CASSRSRRDTNEKLFF
TRBJ2-7	TRBV11-2	-	few	TGTGCCAGCAGCCCCTTCGACGAGCAGTACTTC	CASSPFDEQYF
TRBJ2-7	TRBV15	-	few	TGTGCCACCAGCAGAACACTAGCAAACTACGAGCAGTACTTC	CATSRTLANYEQYF
TRBJ2-3	TRBV6-6	TRBD1	-	TGTGCCAGCAGCCGGGACAGGGTTACAGATACGCAGTATTTT	CASSRDRVTDTQYF
TRBJ1-1	TRBV28	-	few	TGTGCCAGCACCCCACTCCGGGATTGGAGGGAGGGGACTGAAGCTTTCTTT	CASTPLRDWREGTEAFF